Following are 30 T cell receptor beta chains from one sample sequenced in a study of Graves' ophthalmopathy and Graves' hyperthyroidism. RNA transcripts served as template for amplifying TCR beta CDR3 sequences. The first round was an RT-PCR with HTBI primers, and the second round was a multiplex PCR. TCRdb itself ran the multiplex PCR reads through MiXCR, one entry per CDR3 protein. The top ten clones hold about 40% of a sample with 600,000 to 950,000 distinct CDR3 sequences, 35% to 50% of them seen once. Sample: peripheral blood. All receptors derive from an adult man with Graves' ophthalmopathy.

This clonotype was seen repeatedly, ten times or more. CDR3 protein: CSVARGETQYF. CDR3 nucleotide sequence: TGCAGCGTTGCCCGGGGGGAGACCCAGTACTTC. This chain links TRBV29-1 with TRBJ2-5, with a possible D match to TRBD2 (6 bases). There are 11 residues in the CDR3. The V gene's germline CDR1 is SQVTM and CDR2 ANQGSEA. Trimming took off 4 bases at V and 5 bases at J, with 8 bases between the two ends. The whole variable domain, remainder taken from reference TRBV29-1 and TRBJ2-5, is SAVISQKPSRDICQRGTSLTIQCQVDSQVTMMFWYRQQPGQSLTLIATANQGSEATYESGFVIDKFPISRPNLTFSTLTVSNMSPEDSSIYLCSVARGETQYFGPGTRLLVL.

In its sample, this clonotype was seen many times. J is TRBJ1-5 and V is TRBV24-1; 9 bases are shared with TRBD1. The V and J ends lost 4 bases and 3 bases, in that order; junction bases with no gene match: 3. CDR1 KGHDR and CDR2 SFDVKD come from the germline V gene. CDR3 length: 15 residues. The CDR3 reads CATSEGQGFNQPQHF. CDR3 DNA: TGTGCCACCAGTGAGGGACAGGGTTTCAATCAGCCCCAGCATTTT.

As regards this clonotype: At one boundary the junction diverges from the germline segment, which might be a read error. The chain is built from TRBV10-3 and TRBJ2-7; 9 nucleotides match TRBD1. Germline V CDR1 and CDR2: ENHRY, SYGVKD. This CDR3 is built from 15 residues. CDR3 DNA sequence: TGTGCCAGCAGTGAAGCCGGGACAGGGAGCTACGAGCAGTACTTC. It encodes CASSEAGTGSYEQYF.

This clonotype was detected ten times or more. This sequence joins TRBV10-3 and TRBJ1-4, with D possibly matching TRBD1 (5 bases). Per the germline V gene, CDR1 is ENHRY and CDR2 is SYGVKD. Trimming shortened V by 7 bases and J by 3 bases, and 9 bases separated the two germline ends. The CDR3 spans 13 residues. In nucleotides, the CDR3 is TGTGCCATCAAGGGGAGGGCTAATGAAAAACTGTTTTTT. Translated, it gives CAIKGRANEKLFF.

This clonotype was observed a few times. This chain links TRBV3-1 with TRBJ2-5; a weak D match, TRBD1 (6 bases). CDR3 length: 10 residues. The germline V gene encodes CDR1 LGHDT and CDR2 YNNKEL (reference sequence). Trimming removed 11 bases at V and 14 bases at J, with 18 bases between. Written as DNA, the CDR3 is TGTGCCCGAACGAGGGGGACGAGATACTTC. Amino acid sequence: CARTRGTRYF.

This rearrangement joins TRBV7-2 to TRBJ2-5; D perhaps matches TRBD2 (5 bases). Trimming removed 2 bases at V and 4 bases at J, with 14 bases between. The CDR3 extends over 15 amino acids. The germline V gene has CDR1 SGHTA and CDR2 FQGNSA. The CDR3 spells CASSLFGGGRETQYF. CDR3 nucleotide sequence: TGTGCCAGCAGCTTATTTGGCGGAGGTCGAGAGACCCAGTACTTC.

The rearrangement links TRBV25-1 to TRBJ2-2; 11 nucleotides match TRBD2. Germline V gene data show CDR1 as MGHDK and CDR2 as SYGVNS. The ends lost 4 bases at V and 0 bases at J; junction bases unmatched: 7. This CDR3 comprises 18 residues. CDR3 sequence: CASSGTSGRRPNTGELFF. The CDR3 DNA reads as TGTGCCAGCAGTGGCACTAGCGGGAGACGGCCGAACACCGGGGAGCTGTTTTTT.

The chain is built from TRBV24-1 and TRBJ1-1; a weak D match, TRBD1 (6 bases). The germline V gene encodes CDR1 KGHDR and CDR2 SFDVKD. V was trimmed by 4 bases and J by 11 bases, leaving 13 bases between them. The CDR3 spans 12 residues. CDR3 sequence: CATSDPGTPAFF. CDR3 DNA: TGTGCCACCAGTGACCCAGGGACACCGGCTTTCTTT.

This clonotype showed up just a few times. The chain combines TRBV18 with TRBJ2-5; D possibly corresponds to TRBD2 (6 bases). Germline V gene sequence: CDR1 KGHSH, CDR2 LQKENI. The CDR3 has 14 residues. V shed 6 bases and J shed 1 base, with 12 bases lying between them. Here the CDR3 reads CASSPLGGQETQYF. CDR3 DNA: TGTGCCAGCTCCCCTTTGGGGGGCCAAGAGACCCAGTACTTC.

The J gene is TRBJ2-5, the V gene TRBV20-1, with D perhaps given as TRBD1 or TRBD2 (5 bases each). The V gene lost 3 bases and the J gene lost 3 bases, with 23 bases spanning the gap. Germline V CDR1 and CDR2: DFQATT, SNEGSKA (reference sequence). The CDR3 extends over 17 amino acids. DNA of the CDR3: TGCAGTGCTAGGGGGGTTGGCGGTACGATACTTAAAGAGACCCAGTACTTC. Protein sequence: CSARGVGGTILKETQYF.

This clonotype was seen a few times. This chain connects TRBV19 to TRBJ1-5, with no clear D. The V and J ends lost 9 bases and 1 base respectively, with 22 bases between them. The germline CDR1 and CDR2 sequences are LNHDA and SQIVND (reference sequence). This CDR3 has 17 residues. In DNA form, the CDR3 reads TGTGCCAGCAGTTACGAGACCCGGGCCAGAAGCAATCAGCCCCAGCATTTT. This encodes CASSYETRARSNQPQHF.

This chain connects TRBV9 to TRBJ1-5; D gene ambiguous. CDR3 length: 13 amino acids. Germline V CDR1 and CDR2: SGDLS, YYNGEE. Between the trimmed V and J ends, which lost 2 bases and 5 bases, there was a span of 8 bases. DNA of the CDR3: TGTGCCAGCAGCGTCGGGTTCGATCAGCCCCAGCATTTT. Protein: CASSVGFDQPQHF.

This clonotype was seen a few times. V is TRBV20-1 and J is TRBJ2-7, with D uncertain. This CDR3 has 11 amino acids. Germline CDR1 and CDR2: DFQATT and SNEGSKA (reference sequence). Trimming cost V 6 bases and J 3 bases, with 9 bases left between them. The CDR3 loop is CSAPIGYEQYF. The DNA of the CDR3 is TGCAGTGCCCCCATCGGCTACGAGCAGTACTTC.

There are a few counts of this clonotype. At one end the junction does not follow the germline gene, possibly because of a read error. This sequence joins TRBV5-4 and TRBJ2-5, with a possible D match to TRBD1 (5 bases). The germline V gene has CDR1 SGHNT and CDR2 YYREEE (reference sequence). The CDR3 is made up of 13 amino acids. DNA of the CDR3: TGCGCCAGCAGCCAGGGTTTCGAAGAGACCCAGTACTTC. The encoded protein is CASSQGFEETQYF.

CDR3 in DNA: TGTGCCAGCAGCCGAGCGGGGCTGAGCACAGATACGCAGTATTTT. Its protein is CASSRAGLSTDTQYF. The chain combines TRBV25-1 with TRBJ2-3, with TRBD2 identical over 7 bases. Germline-derived CDR1 and CDR2 are MGHDK and SYGVNS. The length of the CDR3 is 15 residues. Trimming at V came to 6 bases and at J to 0 bases, leaving 6 bases not matched to a gene.

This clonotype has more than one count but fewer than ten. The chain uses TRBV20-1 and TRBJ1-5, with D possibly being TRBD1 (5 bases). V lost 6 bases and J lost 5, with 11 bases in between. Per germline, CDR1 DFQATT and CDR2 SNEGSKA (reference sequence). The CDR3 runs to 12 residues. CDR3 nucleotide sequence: TGCAGTGCCGTGACAGATTATCAGCCCCAGCATTTT. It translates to CSAVTDYQPQHF.

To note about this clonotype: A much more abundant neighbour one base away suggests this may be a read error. CDR3 residues: CANSFYGDSKTQYF. DNA of the CDR3: TGTGCCAACAGCTTTTATGGGGATTCTAAGACCCAGTACTTC. This chain connects TRBV7-2 to TRBJ2-5; D remains unclear. The length of the CDR3 is 14 residues. Germline CDR1 and CDR2: SGHTA and FQGNSA.

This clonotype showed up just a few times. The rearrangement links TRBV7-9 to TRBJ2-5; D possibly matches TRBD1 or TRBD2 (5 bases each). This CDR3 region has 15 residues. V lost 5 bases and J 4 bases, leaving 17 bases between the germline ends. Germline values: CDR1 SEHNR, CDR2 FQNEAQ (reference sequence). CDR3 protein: CASSRHPGRAETQYF. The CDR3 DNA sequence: TGTGCCAGCAGCCGCCACCCGGGACGAGCAGAGACCCAGTACTTC.

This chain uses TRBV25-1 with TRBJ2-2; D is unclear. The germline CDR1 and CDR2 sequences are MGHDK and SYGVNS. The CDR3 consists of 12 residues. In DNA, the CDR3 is TGTGCTAGAACGTCAGTGGGCGGGGAGCTGTTTTTT. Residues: CARTSVGGELFF.

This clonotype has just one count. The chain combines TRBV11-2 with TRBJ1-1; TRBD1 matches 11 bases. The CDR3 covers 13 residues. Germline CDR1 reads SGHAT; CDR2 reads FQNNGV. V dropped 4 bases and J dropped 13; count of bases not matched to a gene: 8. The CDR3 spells CASSWGQGGSVFF. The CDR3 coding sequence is TGTGCCAGCAGCTGGGGACAGGGGGGGTCAGTTTTCTTT.

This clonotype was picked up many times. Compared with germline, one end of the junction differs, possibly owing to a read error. The CDR3 loop is CASSLGEIQYF. CDR3 DNA: TGTGCCAGCAGTCTTGGGGAGATCCAGTACTTC. This chain joins TRBV13 and TRBJ2-5; weak D call: TRBD2 (5 bases). Germline CDR1 is PRHDT and CDR2 is FYEKMQ (reference sequence). The CDR3 has 11 residues.

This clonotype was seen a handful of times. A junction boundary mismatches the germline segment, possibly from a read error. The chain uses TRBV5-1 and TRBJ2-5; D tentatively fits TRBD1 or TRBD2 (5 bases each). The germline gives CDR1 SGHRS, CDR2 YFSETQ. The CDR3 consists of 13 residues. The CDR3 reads CASSMGPRETQYF. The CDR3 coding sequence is TGTGCCAGCAGTATGGGACCGAGAGAGACCCAGTACTTC. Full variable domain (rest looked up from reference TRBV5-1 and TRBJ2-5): KAGVTQTPRYLIKTRGQQVTLSCSPISGHRSVSWYQQTPGQGLQFLFEYFSETQRNKGNFPGRFSGRQFSNSRSEMNVSTLELGDSALYLCASSMGPRETQYFGPGTRLLVL.

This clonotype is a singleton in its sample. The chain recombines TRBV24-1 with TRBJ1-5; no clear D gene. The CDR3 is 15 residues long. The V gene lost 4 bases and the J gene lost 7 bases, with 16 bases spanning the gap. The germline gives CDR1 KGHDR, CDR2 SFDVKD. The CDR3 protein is CATSETLTGEQPQHF. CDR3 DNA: TGTGCCACCAGTGAAACCCTCACCGGGGAGCAGCCCCAGCATTTT.

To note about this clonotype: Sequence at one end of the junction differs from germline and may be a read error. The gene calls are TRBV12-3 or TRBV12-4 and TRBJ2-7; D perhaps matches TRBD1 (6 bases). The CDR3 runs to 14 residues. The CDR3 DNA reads TGTGCCAGCAGTTTAGACAGGGATACGCCCCAAACCTCGTTC. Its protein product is CASSLDRDTPQTSF.

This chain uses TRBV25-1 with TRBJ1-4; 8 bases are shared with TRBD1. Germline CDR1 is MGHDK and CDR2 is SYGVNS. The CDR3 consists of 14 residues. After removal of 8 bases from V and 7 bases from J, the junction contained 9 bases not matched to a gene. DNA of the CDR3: TGTGCCAGCGGGAGACAGGGGCGCGGTGAAAAACTGTTTTTT. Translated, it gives CASGRQGRGEKLFF.

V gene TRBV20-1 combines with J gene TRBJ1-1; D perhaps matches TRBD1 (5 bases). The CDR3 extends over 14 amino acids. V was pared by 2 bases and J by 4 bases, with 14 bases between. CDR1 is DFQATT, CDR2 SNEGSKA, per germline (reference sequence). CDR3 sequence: CSARQGGGVTEAFF. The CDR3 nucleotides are TGCAGTGCTAGACAGGGAGGCGGTGTCACTGAAGCTTTCTTT.

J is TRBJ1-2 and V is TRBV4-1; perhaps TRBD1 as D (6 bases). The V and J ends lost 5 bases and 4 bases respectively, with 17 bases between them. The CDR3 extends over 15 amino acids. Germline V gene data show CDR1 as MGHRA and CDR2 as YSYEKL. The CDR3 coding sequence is TGCGCCAGCAGCATCGACAGAGGACAGACCTATGGCTACACCTTC. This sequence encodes CASSIDRGQTYGYTF.

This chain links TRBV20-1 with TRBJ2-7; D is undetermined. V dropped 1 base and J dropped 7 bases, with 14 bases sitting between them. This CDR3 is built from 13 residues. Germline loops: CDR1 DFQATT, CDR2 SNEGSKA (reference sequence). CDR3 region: CSARVGGFREQYF. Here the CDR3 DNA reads TGCAGTGCTAGAGTAGGTGGTTTCCGGGAGCAGTACTTC.

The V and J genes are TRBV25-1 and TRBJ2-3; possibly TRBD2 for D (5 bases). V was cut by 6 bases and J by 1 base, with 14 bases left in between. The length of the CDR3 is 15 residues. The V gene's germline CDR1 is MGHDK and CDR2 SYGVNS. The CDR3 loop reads CASSPRMRGTDTQYF. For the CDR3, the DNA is TGTGCCAGCAGCCCAAGGATGCGGGGCACAGATACGCAGTATTTT.

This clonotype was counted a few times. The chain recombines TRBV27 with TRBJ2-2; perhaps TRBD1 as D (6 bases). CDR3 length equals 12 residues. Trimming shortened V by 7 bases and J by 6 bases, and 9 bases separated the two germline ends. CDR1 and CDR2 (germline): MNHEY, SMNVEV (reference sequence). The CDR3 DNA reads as TGTGCCAGCATGGACAGCCCCGGGGAGCTGTTTTTT. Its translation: CASMDSPGELFF.